The TCR beta chain under discussion was sequenced for a study of blood T cell repertoires in COVID-19. Profiling relied on immunoSEQ multiplex PCR, and the TCRdb table lists in-frame clones only, not all of them. The table has under 110,000 clones, 71% seen once. The CDR3 loop spans 13 amino acids. V lost 0 bases to trimming and J lost 9 bases, with 12 bases between them. The germline V gene has CDR1 SGHRS and CDR2 YFSETQ. V usage is TRBV5-1 and J usage is TRBJ1-2; D remains ambiguous. The source is a human donor with acute or convalescent COVID-19. The donor label of this sample is uncertain. Input material: peripheral blood. CDR3 protein: CASSLAYSGSYTF. The CDR3 DNA reads TGCGCCAGCAGCTTGGCGTACAGCGGTAGCTACACCTTC.